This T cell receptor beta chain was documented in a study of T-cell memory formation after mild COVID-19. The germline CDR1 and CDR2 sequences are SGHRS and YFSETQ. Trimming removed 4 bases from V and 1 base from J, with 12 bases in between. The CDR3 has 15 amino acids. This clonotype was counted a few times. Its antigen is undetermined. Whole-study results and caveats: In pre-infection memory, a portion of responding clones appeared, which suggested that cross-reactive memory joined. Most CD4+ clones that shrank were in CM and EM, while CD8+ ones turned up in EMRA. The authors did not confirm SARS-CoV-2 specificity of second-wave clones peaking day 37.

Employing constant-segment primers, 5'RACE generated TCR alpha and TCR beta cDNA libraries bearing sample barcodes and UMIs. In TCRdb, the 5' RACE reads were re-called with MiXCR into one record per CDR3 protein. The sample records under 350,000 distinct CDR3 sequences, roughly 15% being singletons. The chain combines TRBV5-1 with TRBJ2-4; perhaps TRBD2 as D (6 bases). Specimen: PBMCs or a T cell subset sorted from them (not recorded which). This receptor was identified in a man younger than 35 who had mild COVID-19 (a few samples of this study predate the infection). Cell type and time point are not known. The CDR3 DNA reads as TGCGCCAGCAGCGAGCGCGGGGCGGCCAAAAACATTCAGTACTTC. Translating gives CASSERGAAKNIQYF.